This passage covers 17 T cell receptor beta chains from one sample sequenced in a study of T cells in Graves' hyperthyroidism and ophthalmopathy. Amplification of TCR beta CDR3 regions was performed using RNA transcripts as template. The study used the HTBI primer set for a first-round RT-PCR of the TCR CDR3. TCRdb reprocessed the multiplex PCR reads via MiXCR and lists one record per CDR3 protein. The sample includes about 380,000 distinct CDR3 sequences, around a sixth of them seen just once. The specimen was blood. The receptor set was obtained from a man aged 18 to 30 with Graves' ophthalmopathy.

The chain uses TRBV6-1 and TRBJ1-1, with a tentative D call TRBD1 (5 bases). CDR3 length: 14 amino acids. CDR1 MNHNS and CDR2 SASEGT come from the germline V gene. V was pared by 6 bases and J by 5 bases, with 16 bases between. CDR3 in DNA: TGTGCCAGCAGCCTCAATCGGGGGGGGACTGAAGCTTTCTTT. Translated, it gives CASSLNRGGTEAFF.

This clonotype appeared a single time. The chain recombines TRBV7-9 with TRBJ2-1, with 8 bases fitting TRBD1. The CDR3 contains 17 residues. Germline V lookup: CDR1 SEHNR, CDR2 FQNEAQ (reference sequence). V lost 6 bases and J lost 6; bases outside the gene matches: 16. CDR3 coding DNA: TGTGCCAGCAGACCACACCCCCGACAGGGGCGCAGCAATGAGCAGTTCTTC. Amino acids: CASRPHPRQGRSNEQFF.

CDR3 DNA sequence: TGTGCCAGCACCAGGTGGCGGGGGGGCTCCGCAGATACGCAGTATTTT. Translated: CASTRWRGGSADTQYF. This chain joins TRBV3-1 and TRBJ2-3; 9 bases are shared with TRBD2. The CDR3 loop spans 16 amino acids. The V and J ends lost 7 bases and 4 bases, in that order; junction bases with no gene match: 12. CDR1 and CDR2 from the germline V gene are LGHDT and YNNKEL (reference sequence).

This clonotype was seen many times. An end of the junction does not agree with germline; a read error may underlie this. V gene TRBV7-7 combines with J gene TRBJ1-2, with D perhaps matching TRBD1 (6 bases). This CDR3 is built from 16 residues. Germline CDR1 reads SSHAT; CDR2 reads FNYEAQ (reference sequence). CDR3 sequence reads: CASSFPRQVADYGYTF. CDR3 nucleotide sequence: TGTGCTAGCAGCTTCCCCAGACAGGTGGCCGACTATGGCTACACCTTC.

There are many counts of this clonotype. The rearrangement links TRBV5-1 to TRBJ1-1; no clear D. CDR3 length: 13 residues. V gave up 3 bases and J gave up 3 bases, with 9 bases separating them. CDR1 is SGHRS, CDR2 YFSETQ, per germline. The CDR3 sequence is CASSWEGYTEAFF. The CDR3 coding sequence is TGCGCCAGCAGCTGGGAGGGTTACACTGAAGCTTTCTTT. The full variable domain, with the rest looked up from reference TRBV5-1 and TRBJ1-1, is KAGVTQTPRYLIKTRGQQVTLSCSPISGHRSVSWYQQTPGQGLQFLFEYFSETQRNKGNFPGRFSGRQFSNSRSEMNVSTLELGDSALYLCASSWEGYTEAFFGQGTRLTVV.

This clonotype has more than one count but fewer than ten. J is TRBJ2-2 and V is TRBV5-1, with a possible D match to TRBD1 (6 bases). Germline CDR1 SGHRS, CDR2 YFSETQ. The CDR3 extends over 15 amino acids. Trimming shortened V by 9 bases and J by 3 bases, and 18 bases separated the two germline ends. The CDR3 DNA sequence: TGCGCCACCCACCAGGGGTCAGCGGACACCGGGGAGCTGTTTTTT. Its translation: CATHQGSADTGELFF.

This clonotype was counted at least ten times. The chain couples TRBV27 to TRBJ1-1; D not resolved. Germline CDR1 MNHEY, CDR2 SMNVEV (reference sequence). This CDR3 has 12 amino acids. The V end lost 5 bases, the J end lost 5 bases, and 9 bases lay between the germline ends. CDR3 sequence reads: CASSRTKTEAFF. The CDR3 region has the DNA TGTGCCAGCAGTAGGACGAAAACTGAAGCTTTCTTT.

This clonotype was seen many times. V and J are TRBV11-2 and TRBJ1-1; D is possibly TRBD1 (6 bases). Germline assignment: CDR1 SGHAT and CDR2 FQNNGV. Trimming pared 11 bases from V and 5 bases from J, leaving 18 bases between. The CDR3 length is 13 residues. CDR3 bases: TGTGCCCCGCCCGGGGGGGCTGTTACTGAAGCTTTCTTT. Translation: CAPPGGAVTEAFF.

This clonotype came up a few times. The genes are TRBV20-1 and TRBJ2-1, with 8 bases fitting TRBD2. The CDR3 is 15 residues long. Germline V gives CDR1 DFQATT, CDR2 SNEGSKA (reference sequence). Unmatched junction bases numbered 4, after V lost 1 base and J lost 2 bases. The CDR3 DNA sequence: TGCAGTGCTAGAGTACCGGGGGGGCCCTACAATGAGCAGTTCTTC. Its translation is CSARVPGGPYNEQFF.

In this sample, this clonotype turned up many times. This chain joins TRBV5-1 and TRBJ2-2; TRBD2 matches 9 bases. The CDR3 covers 14 residues. Germline V gives CDR1 SGHRS, CDR2 YFSETQ. The junction had 8 bases not matched to a gene; V was cut back by 7 bases and J by 7 bases. For the CDR3, the DNA is TGCGCCAGCCAGAGCGGGGGGATCTTCGGGGAGCTGTTTTTT. This gives the protein CASQSGGIFGELFF.

The CDR3, as DNA: TGTGCCAGCAGCCGCAATTTACAGGCTCCCCGCGGCTACACCTTC. Protein: CASSRNLQAPRGYTF. The rearrangement uses TRBV14 and TRBJ1-2, with D possibly TRBD1 on 5 matching bases. Per the germline V gene, CDR1 is SGHDN and CDR2 is FVKESK. V was clipped by 4 bases and J by 8 bases, with 20 bases between them. This CDR3 comprises 15 residues.

The table lists this clonotype with many counts. The chain employs TRBV9 and TRBJ1-4; D is perhaps TRBD1 (6 bases). V was shortened by 4 bases and J by 0 bases, with 19 bases between the two germline ends. The germline V gene encodes CDR1 SGDLS and CDR2 YYNGEE. The CDR3 sequence is 18 residues long. The CDR3 sequence is CASSPGGGSLATNEKLFF. Written as DNA, the CDR3 is TGTGCCAGCAGCCCGGGGGGCGGTTCCTTAGCAACTAATGAAAAACTGTTTTTT.

This clonotype was counted only a few times. This chain joins TRBV3-1 and TRBJ2-1; no clear D gene. This CDR3 is built from 11 residues. V lost 3 bases, J lost 9 bases, and 6 bases lay in between. Looked up from germline, CDR1 is LGHDT and CDR2 is YNNKEL (reference sequence). CDR3 protein: CASSQTGEQFF. The CDR3 DNA sequence: TGTGCCAGCAGCCAGACGGGTGAGCAGTTCTTC.

The chain uses TRBV6-5 and TRBJ1-4; D perhaps matches TRBD1 (5 bases). The CDR3 has 15 residues. V was clipped by 2 bases and J by 3 bases, with 10 bases between them. Germline CDR1 is MNHEY and CDR2 is SVGAGI. CDR3 in DNA: TGTGCCAGCAGTTACAGTGGGGGGTCTAATGAAAAACTGTTTTTT. Its protein is CASSYSGGSNEKLFF.

At least ten counts were recorded for this clonotype. This chain uses TRBV20-1 with TRBJ1-1; 12 nucleotides match TRBD1. Trimming at V came to 3 bases and at J to 7 bases, leaving 9 bases not matched to a gene. The CDR3 spans 15 residues. Germline V gene sequence: CDR1 DFQATT, CDR2 SNEGSKA (reference sequence). CDR3 region: CSASPAGQGAGEAFF. The CDR3 nucleotides are TGCAGTGCTAGTCCTGCGGGACAGGGGGCCGGTGAAGCTTTCTTT.

The chain employs TRBV20-1 and TRBJ2-2; TRBD2 matches 7 bases. J gave up 4 bases and V 0 bases, and 5 bases lay outside the gene matches. The CDR3 extends over 15 amino acids. Germline V gives CDR1 DFQATT, CDR2 SNEGSKA (reference sequence). CDR3 DNA sequence: TGCAGTGCTAGAGATTGGGGGAGGGTCACCGGGGAGCTGTTTTTT. Its protein is CSARDWGRVTGELFF.

Ten or more counts support this clonotype. The V gene is TRBV7-9, the J gene TRBJ1-1; D not certain. With 0 bases removed from V and 0 bases from J, the gap between germline ends came to 5 bases. The CDR3 loop spans 14 amino acids. Germline V gene lookup returns CDR1 SEHNR and CDR2 FQNEAQ (reference sequence). For the CDR3, the DNA is TGTGCCAGCAGCTTAGCTCCAATGAACACTGAAGCTTTCTTT. Amino acid sequence: CASSLAPMNTEAFF. Based on the CDR3 plus reference TRBV7-9 and TRBJ1-1, the full variable domain is DTGVSQNPRHKITKRGQNVTFRCDPISEHNRLYWYRQTLGQGPEFLTYFQNEAQLEKSRLLSDRFSAERPKGSFSTLEIQRTEQGDSAMYLCASSLAPMNTEAFFGQGTRLTVV.